One sample yielded the 31 T cell receptor beta chains listed below, sequenced in a study of T-cell memory formation after mild COVID-19. MiXCR, applied by TCRdb to the 5' RACE reads, yields one record per CDR3 protein. The data show a few hundred thousand distinct CDR3 sequences, around a quarter seen once. Sequenced: PBMCs or a T cell subset sorted from them (not recorded which). The receptors here all came from an adult woman who had mild COVID-19 (a few samples of this study predate the infection). Cell type and time point are not known.

This chain connects TRBV7-8 to TRBJ1-4; D perhaps matches TRBD1 (5 bases). V shed 4 bases and J shed 3 bases, with 15 bases lying between them. The CDR3 contains 16 residues. Germline CDR1 and CDR2: SGHVS and FQNEAQ. The CDR3 spells CASSSGFGTANEKLFF. The CDR3 coding sequence is TGTGCCAGCAGCTCCGGTTTCGGGACTGCTAATGAAAAACTGTTTTTT.

This clonotype came up a few times. The J gene is TRBJ1-1, the V gene TRBV4-2; a possible D gene is TRBD1 (5 bases). V was pared by 3 bases and J by 8 bases, with 16 bases between. The V gene's germline CDR1 is LGHNA and CDR2 YNFKEQ. This CDR3 has 14 amino acids. The CDR3: CASSQGTERPEAFF. The CDR3 region has the DNA TGTGCCAGCAGCCAGGGGACCGAGCGCCCGGAAGCTTTCTTT.

In its sample, this clonotype was seen a few times. The V and J genes are TRBV25-1 and TRBJ1-4; D is unclear. V dropped 4 bases and J dropped 5 bases, with 8 bases sitting between them. The germline CDR1 and CDR2 sequences are MGHDK and SYGVNS. The CDR3 has 13 residues. Here the CDR3 reads CASSGQLNEKLFF. CDR3 nucleotide sequence: TGTGCCAGCAGTGGTCAGCTAAATGAAAAACTGTTTTTT.

The chain has TRBV7-6 and TRBJ2-3; tentatively, D is TRBD1 or TRBD2 (5 bases each). Germline loops: CDR1 SGHVS, CDR2 FNYEAQ. CDR3 length: 18 amino acids. V was pared by 1 base and J by 5 bases, with 22 bases between. The CDR3 loop is CASSLDMRAGPPGDTQYF. The CDR3, as DNA: TGTGCCAGCAGCTTAGATATGAGGGCAGGGCCCCCGGGAGATACGCAGTATTTT.

This chain links TRBV4-3 with TRBJ2-1; 10 bases are a match to TRBD2. This CDR3 contains 18 residues. V was pared by 3 bases and J by 9 bases, with 17 bases of the junction left unmatched. Germline values: CDR1 LGHNA, CDR2 YSLEER. CDR3 sequence: CASSHDGVGTSGMSEQFF. The CDR3 bases are TGCGCCAGCAGCCATGATGGGGTGGGAACTAGCGGGATGAGTGAGCAGTTCTTC.

This clonotype was detected a few times. This sequence joins TRBV7-6 and TRBJ2-3; possibly TRBD2 for D (6 bases). The CDR3 spans 13 residues. Trimming stripped 8 bases from V and 3 bases from J, with 12 bases between. Germline V gives CDR1 SGHVS, CDR2 FNYEAQ. CDR3 loop: CASGGGVTDTQYF. In nucleotides, the CDR3 is TGTGCCAGCGGAGGCGGGGTAACAGATACGCAGTATTTT.

The chain has TRBV11-2 and TRBJ2-7, with 9 bases aligning to TRBD1. The trim removed 4 bases at V and 5 bases at J, leaving 9 bases unmatched. CDR1 SGHAT and CDR2 FQNNGV come from the germline V gene. This CDR3 is built from 15 residues. CDR3 sequence reads: CASSYEQGALDEQYF. The CDR3 DNA follows: TGTGCCAGCAGCTACGAACAGGGGGCTCTAGACGAGCAGTACTTC.

The table lists this clonotype with a few counts. The J gene is TRBJ2-3, the V gene TRBV6-2 or TRBV6-3; TRBD2 matches 9 bases. The CDR3 spans 18 residues. The germline V gene has CDR1 MNHEY and CDR2 SVGEGT. V lost 2 bases and J lost 0; bases outside the gene matches: 9. The CDR3 DNA follows: TGTGCCAGCAGTTACGGGCGGGGGGGCCTCGTAAGCACAGATACGCAGTATTTT. Encoded protein: CASSYGRGGLVSTDTQYF.

This clonotype was seen only a few times. This rearrangement joins TRBV2 to TRBJ2-1; D is perhaps TRBD1 or TRBD2 (5 bases each). This CDR3 has 16 amino acids. V was cut by 4 bases and J by 0 bases, with 13 bases left in between. CDR1 and CDR2 (germline): SNHLY, FYNNEI. Here the CDR3 reads CASSAGRSTSYNEQFF. CDR3 nucleotides: TGTGCCAGCAGTGCGGGGCGAAGTACCTCCTACAATGAGCAGTTCTTC.

The chain carries TRBV7-3 and TRBJ2-3; 9 bases map to TRBD2. This CDR3 spans 18 amino acids. J was trimmed by 1 base and V by 4 bases; bases with no gene match: 12. Germline V gene data show CDR1 as SGHTA and CDR2 as FQGTGA. The CDR3 DNA sequence: TGTGCCAGCAGCTCGATATATAGTTCTAGCGGGGGCACAGATACGCAGTATTTT. Its protein product is CASSSIYSSSGGTDTQYF.

The chain joins TRBV4-1 to TRBJ2-2; weak D call: TRBD1 (6 bases). V was shortened by 3 bases and J by 2 bases, with 13 bases between the two germline ends. CDR3 size: 16 residues. Germline CDR1 reads MGHRA; CDR2 reads YSYEKL. The CDR3 sequence is CASSHPGHGNTGELFF. In DNA form, the CDR3 reads TGCGCCAGCAGCCATCCGGGACACGGAAACACCGGGGAGCTGTTTTTT.

The CDR3 coding sequence is TGTGCCAGCTCCCAAGGGCCAGGGGAAAGCTCCTACGAGCAGTACTTC. It translates to CASSQGPGESSYEQYF. The rearrangement uses TRBV6-1 and TRBJ2-7; a weak D match, TRBD1 (6 bases). Germline V gene lookup returns CDR1 MNHNS and CDR2 SASEGT. This CDR3 is 16 amino acids long. The V end lost 8 bases, the J end lost 0 bases, and 20 bases lay between the germline ends.

This clonotype has only a few counts. The CDR3 nucleotides are TGTGCCAGCAGCCCAGGACTTACAGATACGCAGTATTTT. Amino acid sequence: CASSPGLTDTQYF. The chain uses TRBV7-9 and TRBJ2-3, with D possibly TRBD2 on 5 matching bases. Per the germline V gene, CDR1 is SEHNR and CDR2 is FQNEAQ (reference sequence). Trimming took 5 bases from V and 3 from J, leaving 9 bases between them. This CDR3 region has 13 residues.

This clonotype was observed a handful of times. The chain employs TRBV6-6 and TRBJ2-7, with TRBD1 identical over 9 bases. After removal of 6 bases from V and 7 bases from J, the junction contained 28 bases not matched to a gene. CDR3 length: 20 amino acids. Germline lookup yields CDR1 MNHNY and CDR2 SVGAGI (reference sequence). CDR3 sequence: CASSLKSPGQGFPPVGEQYF. In DNA, the CDR3 is TGTGCCAGCAGCCTTAAGTCTCCGGGACAGGGATTCCCCCCCGTGGGTGAGCAGTACTTC.

This clonotype came up once. The CDR3 region has the DNA TGTGCCAGCAGTCTCGATACGGCTAGCACAGATACGCAGTATTTT. This codes for CASSLDTASTDTQYF. The gene calls are TRBV12-3 or TRBV12-4 and TRBJ2-3; D uncertain. With 5 bases removed from V and 0 bases from J, the gap between germline ends came to 12 bases. The CDR3 has 15 amino acids.

This clonotype came up a few times. The chain is built from TRBV6-2 or TRBV6-3 and TRBJ2-3; no clear D. CDR1 MNHEY and CDR2 SVGEGT come from the germline V gene. CDR3 size: 14 residues. The V end lost 5 bases, the J end lost 5 bases, and 14 bases lay between the germline ends. This chain's CDR3 is CASSDPNPRDTQYF. The CDR3 DNA follows: TGTGCCAGCAGTGACCCGAATCCTAGAGATACGCAGTATTTT.

V and J are TRBV12-3 or TRBV12-4 and TRBJ1-2, with TRBD1 matching over 12 bases. The V segment lost 6 bases and the J segment 3 bases; nucleotides outside the gene matches: 20. CDR3 length equals 20 residues. CDR3 in DNA: TGTGCCAGCAGCCGACCCCACACCGGGACAGGGGGCGCCGGGGACTATGGCTACACCTTC. Translation gives CASSRPHTGTGGAGDYGYTF.

This clonotype was observed a few times. The rearrangement links TRBV5-1 to TRBJ2-5; the match to TRBD2 covers 7 bases. The length of the CDR3 is 15 residues. The V gene end was trimmed by 1 base and the J gene end by 5 bases; junction bases not matched to a gene: 8. Per germline, CDR1 SGHRS and CDR2 YFSETQ. Here the CDR3 reads CASSLRRGSRETQYF. The CDR3 nucleotides are TGCGCCAGCAGCTTGAGGCGGGGGTCTAGGGAGACCCAGTACTTC.

The chain couples TRBV7-6 to TRBJ2-7, with 7 nucleotides matching TRBD1. Germline V gene sequence: CDR1 SGHVS, CDR2 FNYEAQ. Trimming cost V 0 bases and J 3 bases; bases outside gene matches: 5. The length of the CDR3 is 15 residues. This CDR3 reads CASSLAQGVFYEQYF. In DNA, the CDR3 is TGTGCCAGCAGCTTAGCGCAGGGGGTTTTCTACGAGCAGTACTTC. Filled out from reference TRBV7-6 and TRBJ2-7, the complete variable domain reads GAGVSQSPRYKVTKRGQDVALRCDPISGHVSLYWYRQALGQGPEFLTYFNYEAQQDKSGLPNDRFSAERPEGSISTLTIQRTEQRDSAMYRCASSLAQGVFYEQYFGPGTRLTVT.

The chain is built from TRBV5-1 and TRBJ1-1; a weak D match, TRBD1 (5 bases). The CDR3 has 15 amino acids. Trimming cost V 1 base and J 3 bases, with 13 bases left between them. Germline V CDR1 and CDR2: SGHRS, YFSETQ. CDR3 in amino acids: CASSLLQGGDTEAFF. Written as DNA, the CDR3 is TGCGCCAGCAGCTTGCTTCAGGGTGGGGACACTGAAGCTTTCTTT.

There are a few counts of this clonotype. The chain joins TRBV5-5 to TRBJ1-2; 8 bases map to TRBD1. This CDR3 is 16 amino acids long. CDR1 and CDR2 from the germline V gene are SGHKS and YYEKEE (reference sequence). After removal of 4 bases from V and 8 bases from J, the junction contained 16 bases not matched to a gene. The CDR3 DNA follows: TGTGCCAGCAGCGAACGGACAGGGTCACTTTTGGGGGGCTACACCTTC. Its translation is CASSERTGSLLGGYTF.

This clonotype was found a few times. The CDR3 region has the DNA TGTGCCAGCAAAAAACCCACCGCTGTAGACAATGAGCAGTTCTTC. It yields the protein CASKKPTAVDNEQFF. The rearrangement links TRBV12-3 or TRBV12-4 to TRBJ2-1; D is unclear. The CDR3 sequence is 15 residues long. V lost 7 bases, J lost 5 bases, and 18 bases lay in between.

The table lists this clonotype with many counts. This chain joins TRBV20-1 and TRBJ2-1; 8 bases align to TRBD1. The CDR3 totals 13 residues. After removal of 7 bases from V and 6 bases from J, the junction contained 8 bases not matched to a gene. Germline V CDR1 and CDR2: DFQATT, SNEGSKA (reference sequence). As DNA, the CDR3 is TGCAGTGTGCTTCGACAGGGGTTCAATGAGCAGTTCTTC. It encodes CSVLRQGFNEQFF.

This clonotype was counted between two and nine times. The junction does not match germline at one end; this may be a read error. The V gene is TRBV6-5, the J gene TRBJ2-2, with unresolved D. The CDR3 extends over 15 amino acids. Germline values: CDR1 MNHEY, CDR2 SVGAGI. The DNA of the CDR3 is TGTGCCAGCAGCCCACGCAGGACGAATACCGGGGAGCTGTTTTTT. Translation gives CASSPRRTNTGELFF.

The rearrangement uses TRBV5-1 and TRBJ2-5; 14 nucleotides match TRBD2. CDR1 and CDR2 from the germline V gene are SGHRS and YFSETQ. The ends lost 0 bases at V and 4 bases at J; junction bases unmatched: 8. This CDR3 region has 18 residues. CDR3 residues: CASSLGSGLAGVLETQYF. Written as DNA, the CDR3 is TGCGCCAGCAGCTTGGGATCGGGACTAGCGGGAGTTTTAGAGACCCAGTACTTC.

Only a few counts were recorded for this clonotype. The chain uses TRBV18 and TRBJ2-1, with 7 bases aligning to TRBD1. CDR3 size: 15 residues. CDR1 and CDR2 (germline): KGHSH, LQKENI. Trimming took 3 bases from V and 4 from J; bases not matched to a gene: 6. CDR3 sequence reads: CASSPGRGLYNEQFF. CDR3 nucleotide sequence: TGTGCCAGCTCACCGGGTAGGGGGCTTTACAATGAGCAGTTCTTC.

The rearrangement joins TRBV15 to TRBJ2-5; tentatively, D is TRBD1 or TRBD2 (5 bases each). V lost 3 bases to trimming and J lost 1 base, with 12 bases between them. This CDR3 is 15 amino acids long. Germline values: CDR1 LNHNV, CDR2 YYDKDF (reference sequence). For the CDR3, the DNA is TGTGCCACCAGCAGGGCCTCGGGGCTCCAAGAGACCCAGTACTTC. Translating gives CATSRASGLQETQYF.

This clonotype was counted once. CDR3 protein: CSASYRADTEAFF. CDR3 in DNA: TGCAGTGCTAGCTACAGGGCGGACACTGAAGCTTTCTTT. V gene TRBV20-1 combines with J gene TRBJ1-1; tentative D call: TRBD1 (6 bases). From germline, CDR1 is DFQATT and CDR2 SNEGSKA (reference sequence). This CDR3 contains 13 residues. V dropped 3 bases and J dropped 3 bases, with 11 bases sitting between them.

V gene TRBV5-1 combines with J gene TRBJ1-2, with D unclear. The CDR3 loop spans 14 amino acids. The germline V and J ends were trimmed by 4 bases and 3 bases, with 13 bases remaining between them. CDR1 is SGHRS and CDR2 is YFSETQ in the germline V gene. CDR3 residues: CASSPGSVYYGYTF. CDR3 in DNA: TGCGCCAGCAGCCCCGGTAGCGTTTACTATGGCTACACCTTC.

The gene calls are TRBV12-3 or TRBV12-4 and TRBJ2-5; the match to TRBD2 covers 7 bases. Trimming took 5 bases from V and 5 from J; bases not matched to a gene: 5. The CDR3 is 13 residues long. CDR3 nucleotides: TGTGCCAGCAGTCTGACTAGCCACGAGACCCAGTACTTC. Translated: CASSLTSHETQYF.

CDR3 region: CASSLGSGGLYTDTQYF. The DNA for the CDR3 is TGCGCCAGCAGCTTGGGCAGCGGGGGCTTGTACACAGATACGCAGTATTTT. The rearrangement joins TRBV5-1 to TRBJ2-3; 8 nucleotides align to TRBD2. This CDR3 contains 17 residues. V lost 0 bases, J lost 2 bases, and 8 bases stayed unmatched. CDR1 SGHRS and CDR2 YFSETQ come from the germline V gene.